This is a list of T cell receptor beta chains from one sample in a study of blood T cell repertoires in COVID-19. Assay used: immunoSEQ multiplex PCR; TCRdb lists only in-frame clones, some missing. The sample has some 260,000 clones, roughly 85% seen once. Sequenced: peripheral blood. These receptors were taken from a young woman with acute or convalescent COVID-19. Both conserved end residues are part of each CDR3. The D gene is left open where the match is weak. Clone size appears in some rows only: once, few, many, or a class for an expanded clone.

DNA: TGTGCCATCAGTGAGACTAGCGGGAACAATGAGCAGTTCTTC
CDR3: CAISETSGNNEQFF
size: NA
D: TRBD2
V: TRBV10-3
J: TRBJ2-1

DNA: TGTGCCAGCAGCTCTACGACAGGGCGCAGCTCCTACGAGCAGTACTTC
CDR3: CASSSTTGRSSYEQYF
size: NA
D: TRBD1
V: TRBV7-9
J: TRBJ2-7

DNA: TGTGCCAGCAGCCTCGGGACAGGGCCTGAAAAACTGTTTTTT
CDR3: CASSLGTGPEKLFF
size: few
D: TRBD1
V: TRBV6-5
J: TRBJ1-4

DNA: TGTGCCAGCAGTAAGAACGCCGGCGCGGGTGGCTACACCTTC
CDR3: CASSKNAGAGGYTF
size: NA
D: NA
V: TRBV27
J: TRBJ1-2

DNA: TGTGCCAGCAGTCTCGGGACTAGCGGGATAGAGACCCAGTACTTC
CDR3: CASSLGTSGIETQYF
size: NA
D: TRBD2
V: TRBV6-6
J: TRBJ2-5

DNA: TGTGCCAGCAGTTCTCGGACAGGGCTACAAGAGACCCAGTACTTC
CDR3: CASSSRTGLQETQYF
size: NA
D: TRBD1
V: TRBV11-3
J: TRBJ2-5

DNA: TGTGCCAGTAGTAGCCTCAGGGGGGTCTATGGCTACACCTTC
CDR3: CASSSLRGVYGYTF
size: NA
D: TRBD1
V: TRBV19
J: TRBJ1-2

DNA: TGCGCCAGCAGCGCCGGACAGGGATCCTACGAGCAGTACTTC
CDR3: CASSAGQGSYEQYF
size: NA
D: TRBD1
V: TRBV5-1
J: TRBJ2-7

DNA: TGTGCCAGCAGCTCAACCGTCAAGCCGGCAGATACGCAGTATTTT
CDR3: CASSSTVKPADTQYF
size: NA
D: NA
V: TRBV7-2
J: TRBJ2-3

DNA: TGTGCCAGCAGCGGAGACAGGGCCTACACAGATACGCAGTATTTT
CDR3: CASSGDRAYTDTQYF
size: NA
D: TRBD1
V: TRBV5-4
J: TRBJ2-3

DNA: TGTGCCAGCAGCTTAGAGACAGCCGGCAATCAGCCCCAGCATTTT
CDR3: CASSLETAGNQPQHF
size: NA
D: NA
V: TRBV7-2
J: TRBJ1-5

DNA: TGTGCCAGCAGTGAACTCCTACAGGGGGCAGGTGAAAAACTGTTTTTT
CDR3: CASSELLQGAGEKLFF
size: NA
D: TRBD1
V: TRBV25-1
J: TRBJ1-4

DNA: TGTGCCAGCTGTCCCGGGACAGCGAACACTGAAGCTTTCTTT
CDR3: CASCPGTANTEAFF
size: few
D: TRBD1
V: TRBV9
J: TRBJ1-1

DNA: TGTGCCAGCTCACCTAGACTAGCGGGAGGGCCATACGAGCAGTACTTC
CDR3: CASSPRLAGGPYEQYF
size: NA
D: TRBD2
V: TRBV18
J: TRBJ2-7

DNA: TGTGCCAGCAGCCTCTCCCTAGCGGGAGGGCCGTATGAGACCCAGTACTTC
CDR3: CASSLSLAGGPYETQYF
size: NA
D: TRBD2
V: TRBV14
J: TRBJ2-5

DNA: TGTGCCAGCAGTGTGGTACAGGACTATGGCTACACCTTC
CDR3: CASSVVQDYGYTF
size: few
D: NA
V: TRBV2
J: TRBJ1-2

DNA: TGTGCCAGCAGCGACTCCGGAATTAACGAAAAACTGTTTTTT
CDR3: CASSDSGINEKLFF
size: few
D: NA
V: TRBV7-9
J: TRBJ1-4

DNA: TGTGCCAGCAGCTCGCGGGACAGGGCAGTCTACGAGCAGTACTTC
CDR3: CASSSRDRAVYEQYF
size: NA
D: TRBD1
V: TRBV7-6
J: TRBJ2-7

DNA: TGTGCCAGCAGCCCGACAGGGGCTAACTATGGCTACACCTTC
CDR3: CASSPTGANYGYTF
size: few
D: TRBD1
V: TRBV7-2
J: TRBJ1-2

DNA: TGCAGCGTTGAAACACCTAACTATGGCTACACCTTC
CDR3: CSVETPNYGYTF
size: NA
D: NA
V: TRBV29-1
J: TRBJ1-2

DNA: TGTGCCAGCAGCTTATGGGAGCTAGCCCCAGGTCTCTACAATGAGCAGTTCTTC
CDR3: CASSLWELAPGLYNEQFF
size: NA
D: NA
V: TRBV7-6
J: TRBJ2-1

DNA: TGTGCCAGTACGGACAGGGGGTTCGGCGGCTACACCTTC
CDR3: CASTDRGFGGYTF
size: NA
D: TRBD1
V: TRBV19
J: TRBJ1-2

DNA: TGTGCCAGCAGTGAAGCGGGGCTAGCGGAGGAGGGGGAGACCCAGTACTTC
CDR3: CASSEAGLAEEGETQYF
size: NA
D: TRBD2
V: TRBV2
J: TRBJ2-5

DNA: TGCGCCAGCAGCCACCAGTTTGAACCTACGCAGTATTTT
CDR3: CASSHQFEPTQYF
size: NA
D: NA
V: TRBV4-3
J: TRBJ2-3

DNA: TGTGCCAGCAGCTTGGCCCGCAGGGGGATTGGGAATTCACCCCTCCACTTT
CDR3: CASSLARRGIGNSPLHF
size: NA
D: TRBD1
V: TRBV5-8
J: TRBJ1-6

DNA: TGCGCCAGCAGCCAAACGGGACTAGCGGGAGCCAAAAACATTCAGTACTTC
CDR3: CASSQTGLAGAKNIQYF
size: NA
D: TRBD2
V: TRBV4-3
J: TRBJ2-4

DNA: TGCAGTGCTAGTGGACATAGCAATCAGCCCCAGCATTTT
CDR3: CSASGHSNQPQHF
size: NA
D: NA
V: TRBV20-1
J: TRBJ1-5

DNA: TGTGCCAGCACTTTACAGGGGAGAGATAATTCACCCCTCCACTTT
CDR3: CASTLQGRDNSPLHF
size: NA
D: TRBD1
V: TRBV2
J: TRBJ1-6

DNA: TGTGCCAGCAAGCAAAGGCTAGCGGGCCACACCGGGGAGCTGTTTTTT
CDR3: CASKQRLAGHTGELFF
size: NA
D: TRBD2
V: TRBV27
J: TRBJ2-2

DNA: TGTGCCAGCAGCCCGGGACAGGACCCATTCGCGGAGCAGTACTTC
CDR3: CASSPGQDPFAEQYF
size: NA
D: TRBD1
V: TRBV5-8
J: TRBJ2-7

DNA: TGTGCCAGCAGCCGTACAGGGGGCCCGGGTCAGCCCCAGCATTTT
CDR3: CASSRTGGPGQPQHF
size: NA
D: TRBD1
V: TRBV7-9
J: TRBJ1-5

DNA: TGTGCCAGCAGACCACCCGGGACAGGGCCTTGGGATGAGCAGTTCTTC
CDR3: CASRPPGTGPWDEQFF
size: NA
D: TRBD1
V: TRBV11-2
J: TRBJ2-1

DNA: TGCAGCGTCGGCCCGACAGGGCTCGATGGCTACACCTTC
CDR3: CSVGPTGLDGYTF
size: NA
D: TRBD1
V: TRBV29-1
J: TRBJ1-2

DNA: TGTGCCAGCTCACGCAACAGGGGGAAGGAGACCGGGGAGCTGTTTTTT
CDR3: CASSRNRGKETGELFF
size: once
D: TRBD1
V: TRBV18
J: TRBJ2-2

DNA: TGCGCCAGCAGCCAAGTGGGACTAGCGGGAGGTGATGAGCAGTTCTTC
CDR3: CASSQVGLAGGDEQFF
size: NA
D: TRBD2
V: TRBV4-3
J: TRBJ2-1

DNA: TGTGCCAGCAGTCCTACTAGTCGGGCCGGGGAGCTGTTTTTT
CDR3: CASSPTSRAGELFF
size: NA
D: NA
V: TRBV2
J: TRBJ2-2

DNA: TGCGCCAGCAGCTTGACGAGCTCCTACAATGAGCAGTTCTTC
CDR3: CASSLTSSYNEQFF
size: NA
D: NA
V: TRBV5-1
J: TRBJ2-1

DNA: TGTGCCAGTAGTGTGACAGAGAGGAACACTGAAGCTTTCTTT
CDR3: CASSVTERNTEAFF
size: NA
D: NA
V: TRBV19
J: TRBJ1-1

DNA: TGTGCCAGCAGAAGACAGTCCTACATGAACACTGAAGCTTTCTTT
CDR3: CASRRQSYMNTEAFF
size: NA
D: NA
V: TRBV6-5
J: TRBJ1-1

DNA: TGCGCCAGCAGCCTCCACTCCAATGAGCAGTTCTTC
CDR3: CASSLHSNEQFF
size: NA
D: NA
V: TRBV4-1
J: TRBJ2-1

DNA: TGTGCCAGCAGCTTCCGCCCAGACTTGTACCAAGAGACCCAGTACTTC
CDR3: CASSFRPDLYQETQYF
size: NA
D: NA
V: TRBV13
J: TRBJ2-5

DNA: TGCGCCAGCAGAGACAGGGGACAGGGGAACGAAAAACTGTTTTTT
CDR3: CASRDRGQGNEKLFF
size: NA
D: TRBD1
V: TRBV4-3
J: TRBJ1-4

DNA: TGTGCCAGCAGTCCTAGGACAGGGAACTCCTATGGCTACACCTTC
CDR3: CASSPRTGNSYGYTF
size: NA
D: TRBD1
V: TRBV7-2
J: TRBJ1-2